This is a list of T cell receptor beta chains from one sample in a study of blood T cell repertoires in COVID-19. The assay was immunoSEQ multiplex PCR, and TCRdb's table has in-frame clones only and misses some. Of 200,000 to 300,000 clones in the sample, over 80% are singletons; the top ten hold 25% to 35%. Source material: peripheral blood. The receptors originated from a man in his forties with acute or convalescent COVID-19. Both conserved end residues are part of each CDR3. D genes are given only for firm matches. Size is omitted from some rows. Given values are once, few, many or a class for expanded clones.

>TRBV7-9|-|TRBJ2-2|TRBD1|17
CASSLNRRQGATGELFF
TGTGCCAGCAGCTTAAATCGGAGACAGGGGGCGACCGGGGAGCTGTTTTTT
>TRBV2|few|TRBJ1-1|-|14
CASSEIRGNTEAFF
TGTGCCAGCAGTGAAATCAGGGGAAACACTGAAGCTTTCTTT
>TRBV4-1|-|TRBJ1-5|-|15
CASSQEGHRYQPQHF
TGCGCCAGCAGCCAAGAGGGGCATCGGTATCAGCCCCAGCATTTT
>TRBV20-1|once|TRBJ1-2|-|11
CSARGRATYTF
TGCAGTGCTAGAGGCAGGGCGACCTACACCTTC
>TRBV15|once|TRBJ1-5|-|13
CATSTQGNQPQHF
TGTGCCACCAGCACGCAGGGAAATCAGCCCCAGCATTTT
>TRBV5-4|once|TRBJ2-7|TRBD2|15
CASSPILAGGGEQYF
TGTGCCAGCAGCCCGATACTAGCGGGAGGGGGCGAGCAGTACTTC
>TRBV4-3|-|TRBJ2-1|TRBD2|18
CASSQYLTREMSYNEQFF
TGCGCCAGCAGCCAGTATCTTACGCGGGAGATGTCCTACAATGAGCAGTTCTTC
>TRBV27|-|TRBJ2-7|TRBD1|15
CASSPLGTGAFEQYF
TGTGCCAGCAGTCCCTTGGGGACAGGGGCGTTCGAGCAGTACTTC
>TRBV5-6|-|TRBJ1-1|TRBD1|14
CASSSLDRALEAFF
TGTGCCAGCAGCTCGCTGGACAGGGCGCTTGAAGCTTTCTTT
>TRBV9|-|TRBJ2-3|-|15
CASSPRHQSTDTQYF
TGTGCCAGCAGCCCGCGGCACCAGAGCACAGATACGCAGTATTTT
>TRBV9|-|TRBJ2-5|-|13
CASSFGGQETQYF
TGTGCCAGCAGCTTTGGGGGGCAAGAGACCCAGTACTTC
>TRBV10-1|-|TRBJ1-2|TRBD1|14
CASSESRQGYGYTF
TGCGCCAGCAGTGAGTCGCGACAGGGTTACGGCTACACCTTC
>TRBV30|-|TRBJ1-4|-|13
CAWRDSSYEKLFF
TGTGCCTGGAGGGACAGCTCGTATGAAAAACTGTTTTTT
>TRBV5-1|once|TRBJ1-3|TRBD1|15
CASSLTGAVGNTIYF
TGCGCCAGCAGCTTGACAGGGGCTGTTGGAAACACCATATATTTT
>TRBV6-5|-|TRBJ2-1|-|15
CASSYSGGTAREQFF
TGTGCCAGCAGTTACTCGGGCGGGACCGCAAGAGAGCAGTTCTTC
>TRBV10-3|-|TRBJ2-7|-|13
CAIGALDSYEQYF
TGTGCCATCGGGGCTCTAGATTCCTACGAGCAGTACTTC
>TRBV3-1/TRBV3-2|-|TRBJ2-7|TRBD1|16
CASSPVTGQKGNEQYF
TGTGCCAGCAGCCCCGTCACGGGACAGAAGGGGAACGAGCAGTACTTC
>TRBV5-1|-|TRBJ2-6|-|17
CASSLAGVISGANVLTF
TGCGCCAGCAGCTTGGCAGGGGTCATCTCTGGGGCCAACGTCCTGACTTTC
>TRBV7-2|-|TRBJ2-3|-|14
CASSLARGTDTQYF
TGTGCCAGCAGCTTAGCGCGGGGCACAGATACGCAGTATTTT
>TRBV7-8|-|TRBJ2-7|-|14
CASSLRQGFYEQYF
TGTGCCAGCAGCTTAAGGCAGGGGTTCTACGAGCAGTACTTC
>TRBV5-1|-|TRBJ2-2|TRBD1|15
CASSFTGGSTGELFF
TGCGCCAGCAGCTTTACAGGGGGAAGCACCGGGGAGCTGTTTTTT
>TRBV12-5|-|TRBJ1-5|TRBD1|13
CASGQDRDQPQHF
TGTGCTAGTGGTCAAGACAGGGACCAGCCCCAGCATTTT
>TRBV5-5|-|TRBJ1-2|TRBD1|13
CASSETGVYGYTF
TGTGCCAGCAGCGAGACAGGGGTTTATGGCTACACCTTC
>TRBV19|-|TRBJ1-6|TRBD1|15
CASSTTRDSGSPLHF
TGTGCCAGTAGTACAACGAGGGACAGTGGTTCACCCCTCCACTTT
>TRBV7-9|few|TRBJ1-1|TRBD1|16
CASSLGSGGAGTEAFF
TGTGCCAGCAGCTTAGGGTCAGGGGGCGCGGGAACTGAAGCTTTCTTT
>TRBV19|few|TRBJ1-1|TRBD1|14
CASRNQGTGLEAFF
TGTGCCAGTAGAAATCAAGGGACAGGGCTTGAAGCTTTCTTT
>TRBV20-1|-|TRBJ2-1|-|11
CSAKGRDEQFF
TGCAGTGCTAAGGGCAGGGATGAGCAGTTCTTC
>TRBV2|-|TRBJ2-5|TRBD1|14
CASRDRVNGETQYF
TGTGCCAGCAGGGACAGGGTGAATGGCGAGACCCAGTACTTC
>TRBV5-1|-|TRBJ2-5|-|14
CASSSYSGEETQYF
TGCGCCAGCAGCAGCTATTCAGGGGAAGAGACCCAGTACTTC
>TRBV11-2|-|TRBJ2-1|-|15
CASSRTQEPADEQFF
TGTGCCAGCAGCCGGACTCAGGAACCAGCGGATGAGCAGTTCTTC
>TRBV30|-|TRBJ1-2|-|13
CAWRAGQNYGYTF
TGTGCCTGGAGAGCCGGACAGAACTATGGCTACACCTTC
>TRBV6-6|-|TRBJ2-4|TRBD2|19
CASSFRLAGVYGAKNIQYF
TGTGCCAGCAGCTTCCGACTAGCGGGAGTGTATGGAGCCAAAAACATTCAGTACTTC
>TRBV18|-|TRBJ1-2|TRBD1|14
CASSPTGENYGYTF
TGTGCCAGCTCACCAACAGGGGAGAACTATGGCTACACCTTC
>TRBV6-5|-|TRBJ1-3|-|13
CASRGTSGNTIYF
TGTGCCAGCCGGGGGACGTCTGGAAACACCATATATTTT
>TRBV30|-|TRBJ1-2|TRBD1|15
CAWSPPGQGIHGYTF
TGTGCCTGGAGTCCACCGGGACAGGGGATACATGGCTACACCTTC